The next 27 T cell receptor beta chains were all read from a single sample in a study of beta chain features in type 1 diabetes. General observations from the study: The study found moderately but significantly shorter TCRB CDR3s in all four CD4+ subsets of Type 1 diabetes patients.

No cognate antigen is known for these TCRs. Sequencing targeted expressed TCRB transcripts, as all isolated RNA had been reverse transcribed. Libraries were prepared by immunoSEQ multiplex PCR; TCRdb keeps only in-frame clonotypes and omits some of them. The sample records fewer than 400,000 clones, 9.3% being singletons. The sample comprised central memory CD4+ T cells from blood. These receptors were collected from a man aged 25 to 40 with type 1 diabetes.

This clone showed up just a few times. The chain employs TRBV5-1 and TRBJ2-3; D is unclear. The CDR3 extends over 14 amino acids. The germline gives CDR1 SGHRS, CDR2 YFSETQ. V gave up 2 bases and J gave up 0 bases, with 7 bases separating them. The CDR3 protein is CASSFRLSTDTQYF. The CDR3 DNA reads TGCGCCAGCAGCTTCCGACTGAGCACAGATACGCAGTATTTT. The whole variable domain, filled in from reference TRBV5-1 and TRBJ2-3, reads KAGVTQTPRYLIKTRGQQVTLSCSPISGHRSVSWYQQTPGQGLQFLFEYFSETQRNKGNFPGRFSGRQFSNSRSEMNVSTLELGDSALYLCASSFRLSTDTQYFGPGTRLTVL.

This clone was picked up a small number of times. The chain links TRBV7-9 to TRBJ2-4; no clear D. Per the germline V gene, CDR1 is SEHNR and CDR2 is FQNEAQ (reference sequence). This CDR3 is 13 amino acids long. Trimming left V 0 bases short and J 3 bases short, with 3 bases between. In nucleotides, the CDR3 is TGTGCCAGCAGCTTAGCCGGCAAAAACATTCAGTACTTC. Protein: CASSLAGKNIQYF. Full variable domain (outside the CDR3, taken from reference TRBV7-9 and TRBJ2-4): DTGVSQNPRHKITKRGQNVTFRCDPISEHNRLYWYRQTLGQGPEFLTYFQNEAQLEKSRLLSDRFSAERPKGSFSTLEIQRTEQGDSAMYLCASSLAGKNIQYFGAGTRLSVL.

This clone was observed a few times. The chain joins TRBV4-3 to TRBJ1-6; D unclear. This CDR3 has 16 amino acids. The V gene lost 0 bases and the J gene lost 5 bases, with 11 bases spanning the gap. The germline V gene has CDR1 LGHNA and CDR2 YSLEER. DNA of the CDR3: TGCGCCAGCAGCCAAGAGGGCACCCCTGATAATTCACCCCTCCACTTT. It translates to CASSQEGTPDNSPLHF.

Many counts were recorded for this clone. The rearrangement uses TRBV28 and TRBJ1-1; D is ambiguous. CDR1 and CDR2 (germline): MDHEN, SYDVKM. With 5 bases removed from V and 0 bases from J, the gap between germline ends came to 13 bases. There are 15 residues in the CDR3. CDR3 coding DNA: TGTGCCAGCAGTCCAGCCGGGCAGATGAACACTGAAGCTTTCTTT. Translating it yields CASSPAGQMNTEAFF.

Note on this clone: The germline gene is not matched at one end of the junction; a read error may be the cause. This chain connects TRBV18 to TRBJ2-3; D is unclear. The CDR3 is made up of 15 amino acids. From germline, CDR1 is KGHSH and CDR2 LQKENI. CDR3 protein: CASSPRSTGTDTQYF. The CDR3 nucleotides are TGTGCCAGCTCCCCACGCTCCACGGGCACAGATACGCAGTATTTT.

This clone was observed a handful of times. The V call is TRBV4-3, the J call TRBJ2-7; TRBD1 aligns across 7 bases. V was clipped by 0 bases and J by 3 bases; unmatched bases: 5. The CDR3 runs to 15 residues. Germline V gene lookup returns CDR1 LGHNA and CDR2 YSLEER. The CDR3 region is CASSQDIAGGYEQYF. The CDR3 DNA follows: TGCGCCAGCAGCCAAGATATCGCAGGGGGCTACGAGCAGTACTTC.

A word on this clone: The same CDR3 can be traced to other DNA sequences in this sample. The rearrangement uses TRBV6-5 and TRBJ1-6; D gene uncertain. From germline, CDR1 is MNHEY and CDR2 SVGAGI. The CDR3 sequence is 14 residues long. V was cut by 6 bases and J by 10 bases, with 16 bases left in between. This chain's CDR3 is CASRTGSGGSPLHF. As DNA, the CDR3 is TGTGCCAGCAGAACCGGGTCGGGTGGGTCACCCCTCCACTTT.

The chain combines TRBV19 with TRBJ1-2; D not certain. This CDR3 contains 11 residues. The ends were cut back, 4 bases at V and 8 bases at J, with 8 bases in the middle. The germline V gene encodes CDR1 LNHDA and CDR2 SQIVND (reference sequence). CDR3: CASSRPNGYTF. In DNA form, the CDR3 reads TGTGCCAGTAGTAGACCCAACGGCTACACCTTC.

Only a few counts were recorded for this clone. The V gene is TRBV27, the J gene TRBJ1-3; no firm D call. Between the trimmed V and J ends, which lost 4 bases and 6 bases, there was a span of 13 bases. Germline V gene sequence: CDR1 MNHEY, CDR2 SMNVEV (reference sequence). CDR3 length: 14 amino acids. In DNA, the CDR3 is TGTGCCAGCAGTTCCAACCCCCGGGAAAACACCATATATTTT. It is translated as CASSSNPRENTIYF.

The V and J genes are TRBV9 and TRBJ2-1, with 7 bases fitting TRBD1. CDR3 size: 21 residues. Germline V gene data show CDR1 as SGDLS and CDR2 as YYNGEE. The trim removed 4 bases at V and 7 bases at J, leaving 29 bases unmatched. This CDR3 reads CASSRTTGHSRTSLGRNEQFF. In nucleotides, the CDR3 is TGTGCCAGCAGCAGGACGACAGGGCATTCTAGGACTTCTTTGGGTCGGAATGAGCAGTTCTTC.

This clone was seen more than once but under ten times. The chain is built from TRBV5-4 and TRBJ2-2; D uncertain. The CDR3 extends over 13 amino acids. V lost 0 bases to trimming and J lost 1 base, with 1 base between them. CDR1 and CDR2 from the germline V gene are SGHNT and YYREEE (reference sequence). The CDR3 sequence is CASSLGNTGELFF. In DNA, the CDR3 is TGTGCCAGCAGCTTGGGGAACACCGGGGAGCTGTTTTTT.

A few counts support this clone. The chain is built from TRBV5-6 and TRBJ2-5, with 11 bases that match TRBD1. The CDR3 sequence is 14 residues long. The junction had 2 bases not matched to a gene; V was cut back by 3 bases and J by 4 bases. Germline CDR1 SGHDT, CDR2 YYEEEE. For the CDR3, the DNA is TGTGCCAGCAGCTGGACAGGGGGCGGAGAGACCCAGTACTTC. This translates into CASSWTGGGETQYF. Supplemented by reference TRBV5-6 and TRBJ2-5, the full variable domain reads DAGVTQSPTHLIKTRGQQVTLRCSPKSGHDTVSWYQQALGQGPQFIFQYYEEEERQRGNFPDRFSGHQFPNYSSELNVNALLLGDSALYLCASSWTGGGETQYFGPGTRLLVL.

The sample holds a few counts of this clone. The V call is TRBV9, the J call TRBJ2-1; either TRBD1 or TRBD2 may supply D (5 bases each). Trimming removed 4 bases from V and 6 bases from J, with 14 bases in between. The CDR3 contains 14 residues. The V gene's germline CDR1 is SGDLS and CDR2 YYNGEE. The CDR3 protein is CASSTHRDPNEQFF. Written as DNA, the CDR3 is TGTGCCAGCAGCACCCACCGGGACCCCAATGAGCAGTTCTTC.

The chain joins TRBV7-2 to TRBJ1-6, with D tentatively TRBD1 (5 bases). The V and J ends lost 3 bases and 8 bases respectively, with 8 bases between them. The V gene's germline CDR1 is SGHTA and CDR2 FQGNSA. CDR3 length: 13 residues. The CDR3 spells CASSFEGDSPLHF. DNA for the CDR3: TGTGCCAGCAGCTTCGAAGGGGATTCACCCCTCCACTTT.

There are a few counts of this clone. The CDR3 DNA reads TGTGCCAGCAGCTTGGCGGGCCAGGGAGATACGCAGTATTTT. Amino acid sequence: CASSLAGQGDTQYF. J is TRBJ2-3 and V is TRBV5-4; TRBD1 is a possible D gene (5 bases). Germline V gene lookup returns CDR1 SGHNT and CDR2 YYREEE (reference sequence). The CDR3 contains 14 residues. The V end was cut by 0 bases, the J end by 5 bases, with 10 bases between.

The chain joins TRBV5-1 to TRBJ2-5; TRBD1 might be the D (7 bases). The germline V gene encodes CDR1 SGHRS and CDR2 YFSETQ. There are 15 residues in the CDR3. Trimming took 4 bases from V and 11 from J, leaving 24 bases between them. In nucleotides, the CDR3 is TGCGCCAGCAGCGCTCGTCAGGGGGACTTGGGTGAGCAGTACTTC. Translation gives CASSARQGDLGEQYF.

The V and J genes are TRBV28 and TRBJ1-6; D is unclear. Germline V gene sequence: CDR1 MDHEN, CDR2 SYDVKM. The CDR3 is 9 amino acids. The ends were cut back, 6 bases at V and 11 bases at J, with 2 bases in the middle. CDR3 nucleotides: TGTGCCAGCAGGCCACCCCTCCACTTT. It specifies CASRPPLHF.

This clone has a handful of counts. The rearrangement uses TRBV28 and TRBJ2-7, with D maybe TRBD2 (6 bases). V lost 1 base, J lost 6 bases, and 7 bases lay in between. This CDR3 is 12 amino acids long. Germline V gene lookup returns CDR1 MDHEN and CDR2 SYDVKM. The CDR3 loop is CASSLLTSEQYF. In DNA, the CDR3 is TGTGCCAGCAGTTTATTGACTAGCGAGCAGTACTTC. The whole variable domain, filled in from reference TRBV28 and TRBJ2-7, reads DVKVTQSSRYLVKRTGEKVFLECVQDMDHENMFWYRQDPGLGLRLIYFSYDVKMKEKGDIPEGYSVSREKKERFSLILESASTNQTSMYLCASSLLTSEQYFGPGTRLTVT.

This clone occurred a few times. This chain uses TRBV9 with TRBJ1-2; the D is unclear. V was clipped by 0 bases and J by 0 bases, with 6 bases between them. Germline CDR1 is SGDLS and CDR2 is YYNGEE. The CDR3 contains 14 residues. The CDR3 DNA is TGTGCCAGCAGCGTAGACGGGTCTAACTATGGCTACACCTTC. Translated: CASSVDGSNYGYTF. Full variable domain (remainder filled in from reference TRBV9 and TRBJ1-2): DSGVTQTPKHLITATGQRVTLRCSPRSGDLSVYWYQQSLDQGLQFLIQYYNGEERAKGNILERFSAQQFPDLHSELNLSSLELGDSALYFCASSVDGSNYGYTFGSGTRLTVV.

There are a few counts of this clone. The V call is TRBV6-5, the J call TRBJ1-1; 10 nucleotides match TRBD1. This CDR3 spans 13 amino acids. With 11 bases clipped from V and 4 bases from J, the junction kept 7 bases outside the gene matches. The germline CDR1 and CDR2 sequences are MNHEY and SVGAGI. CDR3 in amino acids: CAGQGEVSTEAFF. Here the CDR3 DNA reads TGTGCCGGACAGGGGGAGGTAAGCACTGAAGCTTTCTTT.

This clone was observed a few times. This chain connects TRBV9 to TRBJ1-2; D call uncertain. CDR1 and CDR2 (germline): SGDLS, YYNGEE. V was pared by 3 bases and J by 1 base, with 10 bases between. CDR3 length equals 14 residues. Here the CDR3 reads CASSGTGVNYGYTF. The CDR3 coding sequence is TGTGCCAGCAGCGGGACGGGAGTTAACTATGGCTACACCTTC.

V usage is TRBV5-4 and J usage is TRBJ2-1, with unresolved D. The CDR3 runs 15 residues. With 0 bases removed from V and 9 bases from J, the gap between germline ends came to 16 bases. CDR1 is SGHNT and CDR2 is YYREEE in the germline V gene (reference sequence). This chain's CDR3 is CASSLGEVPRGEQFF. The CDR3 DNA sequence: TGTGCCAGCAGCTTGGGCGAGGTGCCTCGAGGTGAGCAGTTCTTC. The full variable domain, its missing parts supplied by reference TRBV5-4 and TRBJ2-1, is ETGVTQSPTHLIKTRGQQVTLRCSSQSGHNTVSWYQQALGQGPQFIFQYYREEENGRGNFPPRFSGLQFPNYSSELNVNALELDDSALYLCASSLGEVPRGEQFFGPGTRLTVL.

Worth noting for this clone: A read error is possible here, since a much larger clone lies one base away. The sample has other DNA sequences that encode this CDR3 too. J is TRBJ1-5 and V is TRBV2, with TRBD1 as a possible D gene (5 bases). CDR1 and CDR2 (germline): SNHLY, FYNNEI. The CDR3 sequence is 12 residues long. V lost 6 bases, J lost 2 bases, and 5 bases lay in between. DNA of the CDR3: TGTGCCAGCAGCAGGGGCAATCAGCCCCAGCATTTT. Its translation is CASSRGNQPQHF.

J is TRBJ2-7 and V is TRBV4-3, with TRBD2 matching 7 bases. The J segment lost 6 bases and the V segment lost 0 bases, leaving 5 bases of the junction unmatched. The germline V gene encodes CDR1 LGHNA and CDR2 YSLEER. This CDR3 spans 14 amino acids. The CDR3 region has the DNA TGCGCCAGCAGCCAAGAATGGCAGCGGGGCGAGCAGTACTTC. Translating it yields CASSQEWQRGEQYF.

This clone was counted a few times. This chain uses TRBV5-4 with TRBJ2-6, with D perhaps being TRBD1 or TRBD2 (5 bases each). The V and J ends lost 0 bases and 2 bases respectively, with 6 bases between them. The germline CDR1 and CDR2 sequences are SGHNT and YYREEE (reference sequence). The CDR3 has 15 residues. CDR3 loop: CASSLGGAGANVLTF. CDR3 DNA: TGTGCCAGCAGCTTGGGAGGGGCTGGGGCCAACGTCCTGACTTTC.

This chain joins TRBV5-4 and TRBJ2-2; the match to TRBD1 covers 10 bases. This CDR3 comprises 16 residues. J was trimmed by 5 bases and V by 4 bases; bases with no gene match: 8. Germline values: CDR1 SGHNT, CDR2 YYREEE (reference sequence). CDR3 residues: CASSPRDRGSTGELFF. The CDR3 DNA sequence: TGTGCCAGCAGCCCCCGGGACAGGGGTAGTACCGGGGAGCTGTTTTTT.

V gene TRBV5-1 combines with J gene TRBJ2-7; TRBD2 might be the D (5 bases). The CDR3 sequence is 15 residues long. Per germline, CDR1 SGHRS and CDR2 YFSETQ. Trimming cost V 0 bases and J 2 bases, with 12 bases left between them. CDR3: CASSLAGIGTYEQYF. As DNA, the CDR3 is TGCGCCAGCAGCTTGGCCGGGATCGGGACCTACGAGCAGTACTTC.